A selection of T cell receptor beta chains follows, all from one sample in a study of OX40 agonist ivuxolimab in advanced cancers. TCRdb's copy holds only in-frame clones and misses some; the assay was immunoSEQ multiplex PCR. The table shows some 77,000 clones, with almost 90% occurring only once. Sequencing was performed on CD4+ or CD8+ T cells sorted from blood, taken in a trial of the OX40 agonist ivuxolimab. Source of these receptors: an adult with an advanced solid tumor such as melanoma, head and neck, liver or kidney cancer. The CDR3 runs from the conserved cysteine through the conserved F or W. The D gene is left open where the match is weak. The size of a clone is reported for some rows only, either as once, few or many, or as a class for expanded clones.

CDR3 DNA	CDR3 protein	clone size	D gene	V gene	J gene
TGTGCCAGCAGCTTGGGGGGAAGACTGCCCGCGGCGACTAACTATGGCTACACCTTC	CASSLGGRLPAATNYGYTF	-	-	TRBV5-6	TRBJ1-2
TGCGCCAGCAGCTTGAACAGCTCCCCCACAACTTGGTATGGCTACACCTTC	CASSLNSSPTTWYGYTF	once	-	TRBV5-1	TRBJ1-2
TGTGCCTGGAGTGAGAGTAGCCGAAATACGCAGTATTTT	CAWSESSRNTQYF	-	-	TRBV30	TRBJ2-3
TGTGCCAGTAGTGTTCCTCCCACAGATACGCAGTATTTT	CASSVPPTDTQYF	-	-	TRBV19	TRBJ2-3
TGTGCCAGCAGAGGACTAGCTGGAGAGACCCAGTACTTC	CASRGLAGETQYF	-	TRBD2	TRBV27	TRBJ2-5
TGTGCCAGCTCACCACCGACAGGGGCCACTGAAGCTTTCTTT	CASSPPTGATEAFF	-	TRBD1	TRBV18	TRBJ1-1
TGTGCCAGCAGCTTGGGACAAACGAGCCTCGGTCAGCCCCAGCATTTT	CASSLGQTSLGQPQHF	-	-	TRBV5-5	TRBJ1-5
TGTGCCGCCTTGCGCCCCCCCGAAGCTTTCTTT	CAALRPPEAFF	-	-	TRBV28	TRBJ1-1
TGTGCCAGCAGCACCGGGACACGCTCCTACAATGAGCAGTTCTTC	CASSTGTRSYNEQFF	-	-	TRBV11-2	TRBJ2-1
TGTGCCAGCAGTGACTACCCAGGGGGCGCCGCTGGCTACACCTTC	CASSDYPGGAAGYTF	-	TRBD1	TRBV27	TRBJ1-2